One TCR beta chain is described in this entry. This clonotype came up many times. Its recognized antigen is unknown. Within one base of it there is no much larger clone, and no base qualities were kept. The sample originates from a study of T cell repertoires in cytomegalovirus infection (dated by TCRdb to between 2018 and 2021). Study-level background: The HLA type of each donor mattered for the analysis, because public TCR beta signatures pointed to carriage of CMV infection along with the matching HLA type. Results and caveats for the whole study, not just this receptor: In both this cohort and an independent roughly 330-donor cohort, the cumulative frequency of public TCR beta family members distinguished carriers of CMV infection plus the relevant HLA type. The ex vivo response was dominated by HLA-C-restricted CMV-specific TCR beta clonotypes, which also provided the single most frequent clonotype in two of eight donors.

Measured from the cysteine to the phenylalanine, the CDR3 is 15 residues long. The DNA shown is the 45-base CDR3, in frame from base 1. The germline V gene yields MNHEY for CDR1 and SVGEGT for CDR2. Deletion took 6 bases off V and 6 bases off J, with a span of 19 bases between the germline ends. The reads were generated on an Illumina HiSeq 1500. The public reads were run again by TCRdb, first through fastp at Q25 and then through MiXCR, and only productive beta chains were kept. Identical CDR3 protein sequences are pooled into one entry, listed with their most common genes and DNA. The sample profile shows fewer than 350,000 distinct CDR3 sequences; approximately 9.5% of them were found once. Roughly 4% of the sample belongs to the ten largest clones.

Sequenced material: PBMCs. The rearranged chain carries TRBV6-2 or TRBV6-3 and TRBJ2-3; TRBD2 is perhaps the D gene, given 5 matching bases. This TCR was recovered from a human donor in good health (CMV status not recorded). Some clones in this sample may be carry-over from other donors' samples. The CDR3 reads CASSPRAGRGDTQYF. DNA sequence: TGTGCCAGCAGCCCCCGGGCAGGTCGAGGGGATACGCAGTATTTT.